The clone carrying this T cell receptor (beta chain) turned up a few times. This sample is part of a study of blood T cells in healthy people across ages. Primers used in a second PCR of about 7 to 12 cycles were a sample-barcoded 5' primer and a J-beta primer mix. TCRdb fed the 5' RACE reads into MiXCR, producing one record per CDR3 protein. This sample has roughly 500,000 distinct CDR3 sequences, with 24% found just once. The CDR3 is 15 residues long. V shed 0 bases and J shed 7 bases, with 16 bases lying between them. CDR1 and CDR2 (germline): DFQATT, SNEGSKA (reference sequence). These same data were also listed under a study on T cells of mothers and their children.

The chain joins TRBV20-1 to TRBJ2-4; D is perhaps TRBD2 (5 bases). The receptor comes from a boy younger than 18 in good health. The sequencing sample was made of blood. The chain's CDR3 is CSARDYKLPGNIQYF. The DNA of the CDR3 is TGCAGTGCTAGAGATTATAAACTACCGGGGAACATTCAGTACTTC.